Reported below is one T cell receptor beta chain. The antigen is unknown. Time point in this sample: week 23, last vaccination. Every single dose of the vaccine, 300 ug of mutant IDH1 20-mer peptide, came with topical imiquimod. Each of the donors came in with new WHO grade 3 or 4 astrocytomas that were IDH1-mutant and ATRX-lost. Assay used: immunoSEQ multiplex PCR; TCRdb lists only in-frame clones, some missing. Among approximately 79,000 clones listed, around 85% were seen once. The CDR3 is 14 amino acids. Germline CDR1 is LNHDA and CDR2 is SQIVND (reference sequence). These data belong to a study of a mutant IDH1 vaccine in newly diagnosed glioma. Overall study: An approximately 62% male, approximately 38% female split and a mean age of about 40 years characterized treated patients.

The rearrangement links TRBV19 to TRBJ2-7; 8 positions match TRBD1. The starting material was PBMCs, obtained from a glioma patient whose treatment included an IDH1 peptide vaccine. The TCR originated in a woman in her forties or fifties with glioma. CDR3 protein: CASSTGVRAYEQYF. The CDR3 DNA is TGTGCAAGTTCGACAGGGGTGAGGGCCTACGAGCAGTACTTC.